The following is a T cell receptor beta chain sequence with its context. Its antigen is unidentified. This sample is part of a study of shared clonotypes between healthy human individuals. The length of the CDR3 is 13 residues. With 1 base removed from V and 2 bases from J, the gap between germline ends came to 4 bases. Germline V CDR1 and CDR2: SSHAT, FNYEAQ (reference sequence). General study results and limits: Naive subsets generally exceeded memory subsets in estimated richness. Relative to clonotypes present in all four donors, those not shared had lower generation probabilities.

The test was conducted at deep level. Only in-frame clones appear in the TCRdb table, and some are missing; sequencing was by immunoSEQ multiplex PCR. The sample contains 2 million to 3 million clones, 80% to 95% of which appear only once. This TCR was recovered from a man younger than 30 in good health. Some clones in this sample may be carry-over from other donors' samples. The sequencing input was naive CD4+ T cells from PBMCs. The subset here: CD45RA+ positively selected. The chain couples TRBV7-7 to TRBJ2-3, with D hard to call. The CDR3 loop reads CASSLDVTDTQYF. In nucleotides, the CDR3 is TGTGCCAGCAGCTTAGACGTCACAGATACGCAGTATTTT.